Below are 13 T cell receptor beta chains sequenced from a single sample in a study of T cells in Graves' hyperthyroidism and ophthalmopathy. The investigators amplified TCR beta CDR3 regions from RNA transcripts. First-round RT-PCR targeting the TCR CDR3 was performed with the HTBI primer set. TCRdb reprocessed the multiplex PCR reads via MiXCR and lists one record per CDR3 protein. The sample consists of some 740,000 distinct CDR3 sequences, around 15% of them appearing once. The sample consisted of blood. These receptors originate from a young woman with Graves' hyperthyroidism.

This clonotype was picked up many times. The genes are TRBV24-1 and TRBJ2-6; tentative D call: TRBD1 (6 bases). The V end lost 1 base, the J end lost 2 bases, and 8 bases lay between the germline ends. CDR1 and CDR2 (germline): KGHDR, SFDVKD. The CDR3 sequence is 16 residues long. The CDR3 sequence: CATSDFQGPGANVLTF. CDR3 DNA sequence: TGTGCCACCAGTGATTTTCAGGGGCCTGGGGCCAACGTCCTGACTTTC.

This clonotype was counted many times. The CDR3 reads CASSHGSGKGADTQYF. Written as DNA, the CDR3 is TGTGCCAGCAGTCACGGTAGCGGGAAAGGTGCAGATACGCAGTATTTT. This sequence joins TRBV12-3 or TRBV12-4 and TRBJ2-3, with TRBD2 identical over 8 bases. Trimming removed 5 bases from V and 4 bases from J; junction bases left unmatched: 11. CDR3 size: 16 residues.

The chain employs TRBV7-9 and TRBJ2-7; 10 bases align to TRBD1. The V segment lost 0 bases and the J segment 6 bases; nucleotides outside the gene matches: 11. Germline assignment: CDR1 SEHNR and CDR2 FQNEAQ (reference sequence). This CDR3 is 17 amino acids long. The CDR3 DNA follows: TGTGCCAGCAGCTTAGCGCTCCACCGGGACAGGGGCTCCGAGCAGTACTTC. This codes for CASSLALHRDRGSEQYF.

This clonotype was seen at least ten times. The chain couples TRBV11-3 to TRBJ1-2; the D is unclear. Trimming took off 0 bases at V and 13 bases at J, with 15 bases between the two ends. CDR3 length: 13 amino acids. CDR1 is SGHNT, CDR2 YENEEA, per germline. Here the CDR3 reads CASSLERANRPTF. The CDR3 region has the DNA TGTGCCAGCAGCTTAGAACGGGCGAACCGCCCCACCTTC. Complete variable domain (other parts from reference TRBV11-3 and TRBJ1-2): EAGVVQSPRYKIIEKKQPVAFWCNPISGHNTLYWYLQNLGQGPELLIRYENEEAVDDSQLPKDRFSAERLKGVDSTLKIQPAELGDSAVYLCASSLERANRPTFGSGTRLTVV.

The chain recombines TRBV27 with TRBJ2-1; TRBD1 matches at 11 bases. This CDR3 is 16 amino acids long. The V segment lost 6 bases and the J segment 1 base; nucleotides outside the gene matches: 5. Germline-derived CDR1 and CDR2 are MNHEY and SMNVEV (reference sequence). CDR3 sequence (DNA): TGTGCCAGCAGACCCGGGACAGGGGGGTCCTACAATGAGCAGTTCTTC. Translated, it gives CASRPGTGGSYNEQFF.

The table lists this clonotype with many counts. The J gene is TRBJ1-3, the V gene TRBV2; TRBD1 is a possible D gene (5 bases). Germline CDR1 is SNHLY and CDR2 is FYNNEI. The V end was cut by 4 bases, the J end by 5 bases, with 15 bases between. This CDR3 is built from 15 residues. CDR3: CASSVGGGQRNTIYF. The CDR3 DNA is TGTGCCAGCAGTGTCGGCGGGGGTCAGCGAAACACCATATATTTT.

This clonotype has more than one count but fewer than ten. The rearrangement joins TRBV18 to TRBJ2-2; 14 positions match TRBD2. With 3 bases clipped from V and 4 bases from J, the junction kept 7 bases outside the gene matches. The germline gives CDR1 KGHSH, CDR2 LQKENI. The CDR3 has 18 amino acids. The CDR3, as DNA: TGTGCCAGCTCACCTGAGGGACTAGCGGGAGCTTCCACCGGGGAGCTGTTTTTT. Its protein is CASSPEGLAGASTGELFF.

The sample holds many counts of this clonotype. V usage is TRBV18 and J usage is TRBJ1-1; no clear D gene. Germline CDR1 is KGHSH and CDR2 is LQKENI. The CDR3 consists of 15 residues. V was clipped by 0 bases and J by 7 bases, with 15 bases between them. The CDR3 nucleotides are TGTGCCAGCTCACCACCGTTAGGACCCACCCTTGAAGCTTTCTTT. The encoded protein is CASSPPLGPTLEAFF.

This clonotype occurred many times. V usage is TRBV3-1 and J usage is TRBJ2-3; D tentatively reads TRBD1 or TRBD2 (5 bases each). Germline CDR1 LGHDT, CDR2 YNNKEL (reference sequence). V shed 0 bases and J shed 4 bases, with 14 bases lying between them. The CDR3 length is 16 residues. CDR3: CASSQEGEGLADTQYF. The CDR3 nucleotides are TGTGCCAGCAGCCAAGAGGGTGAGGGGCTGGCAGATACGCAGTATTTT.

This clonotype was seen a few times. The rearrangement links TRBV6-1 to TRBJ2-6; D not resolved. Germline V gene data show CDR1 as MNHNS and CDR2 as SASEGT. This CDR3 contains 15 residues. V shed 6 bases and J shed 0 bases, with 9 bases lying between them. CDR3 bases: TGTGCCAGCAGAGGACGGCTCTCTGGGGCCAACGTCCTGACTTTC. Its protein product is CASRGRLSGANVLTF.

This clonotype occurred many times. The rearrangement uses TRBV30 and TRBJ2-7; weak D call: TRBD1 (6 bases). The CDR3 consists of 11 residues. Looked up from germline, CDR1 is GTSNPN and CDR2 is SVGIG (reference sequence). Trimming removed 0 bases at V and 9 bases at J, with 9 bases between. This CDR3 reads CAWSVQGSQYF. For the CDR3, the DNA is TGTGCCTGGAGTGTCCAGGGGTCGCAGTACTTC.

This clonotype was recorded many times. V is TRBV5-1 and J is TRBJ2-2; D is possibly TRBD1 (5 bases). Trimming cost V 3 bases and J 1 base, with 13 bases left between them. The CDR3 extends over 16 amino acids. Germline-derived CDR1 and CDR2 are SGHRS and YFSETQ. The CDR3 DNA is TGCGCCAGCAGCTACCACAGGCGCATGAACACCGGGGAGCTGTTTTTT. Its translation is CASSYHRRMNTGELFF.

This clonotype was counted many times. J is TRBJ2-1 and V is TRBV12-3 or TRBV12-4; D could derive from TRBD1 or TRBD2 (5 bases each). The V end was cut by 5 bases, the J end by 8 bases, with 13 bases between. The CDR3 is 13 residues long. The CDR3 here is CASSGPTADEQFF. The CDR3 DNA sequence: TGTGCCAGCAGTGGTCCGACAGCGGATGAGCAGTTCTTC.